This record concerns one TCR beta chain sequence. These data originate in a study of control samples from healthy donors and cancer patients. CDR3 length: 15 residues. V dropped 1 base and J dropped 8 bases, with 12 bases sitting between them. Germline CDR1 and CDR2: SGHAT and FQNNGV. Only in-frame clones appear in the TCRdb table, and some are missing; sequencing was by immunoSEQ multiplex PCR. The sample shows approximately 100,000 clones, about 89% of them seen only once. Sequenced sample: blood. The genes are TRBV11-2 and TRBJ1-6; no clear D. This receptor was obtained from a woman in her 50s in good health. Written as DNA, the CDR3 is TGTGCCAGCAGCTTAGCGGCCGGTGGGCATTCACCCCTCCACTTT. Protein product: CASSLAAGGHSPLHF.